These 21 T cell receptor beta chains share one sample of origin, sequenced in a study of response to subunit inactivated influenza vaccine (dated by TCRdb to between 2018 and 2020). Library preparation used RT-PCR. TCRdb lists the instrument as Illumina HiSeq 2500. TCRdb reran the public reads through fastp at Q25 and MiXCR, keeping productive beta chains. Duplicate CDR3 protein sequences are folded into a single record with the most common DNA and genes. This sample comprises approximately 250,000 distinct CDR3 sequences, more than 10% of them detected only once. The top ten clones comprise 7.5% to 10% of the sample. This material consisted of non-naive T cells sorted from PBMCs, taken 14 to 15 days before vaccination. The cell subset or site label, as the study defines it: memory T cell fraction. The receptors stem from a middle-aged man who received an inactivated influenza vaccine. Donor details come from another sample of the same person, matched by shared clones.

This clonotype occurred a few times. The chain uses TRBV27 and TRBJ2-3, with TRBD1 matching 9 bases. This CDR3 comprises 18 residues. Germline V gene sequence: CDR1 MNHEY, CDR2 SMNVEV (reference sequence). V shed 5 bases and J 3 bases; nucleotides not matched to a gene: 15. CDR3 protein: CASSLEGQGIAFTDTQYF. The CDR3 bases are TGTGCCAGCAGTCTCGAGGGACAGGGAATTGCTTTTACAGATACGCAGTATTTT.

This clonotype has just a few counts. The V and J genes are TRBV20-1 and TRBJ2-3; 14 bases fit TRBD2. This CDR3 spans 18 amino acids. The V gene end was trimmed by 1 base and the J gene end by 4 bases; junction bases not matched to a gene: 10. Germline CDR1 is DFQATT and CDR2 is SNEGSKA (reference sequence). The CDR3 DNA reads as TGCAGTGCTAGAGGATACGGGACTAGCGGGAGTAGGGCAGATACGCAGTATTTT. The encoded protein is CSARGYGTSGSRADTQYF.

This clonotype was observed a handful of times. The chain couples TRBV7-2 to TRBJ1-5; D ambiguous. The CDR3 loop spans 13 amino acids. Deletions cut 4 bases from V and 1 base from J, with 5 bases between. Per the germline V gene, CDR1 is SGHTA and CDR2 is FQGNSA. The CDR3 region has the DNA TGTGCCAGCAGCTCGAAGAGCAATCAGCCCCAGCATTTT. Translated: CASSSKSNQPQHF.

V usage is TRBV20-1 and J usage is TRBJ1-1; a weak D match, TRBD1 (5 bases). Trimming pared 0 bases from V and 14 bases from J, leaving 10 bases between. This CDR3 has 10 amino acids. Germline assignment: CDR1 DFQATT and CDR2 SNEGSKA (reference sequence). The CDR3 region is CSARETEGFF. CDR3 coding DNA: TGCAGTGCTAGAGAGACGGAGGGGTTCTTT.

The rearrangement uses TRBV6-1 and TRBJ2-1; D gene unclear. CDR3 size: 14 residues. Germline values: CDR1 MNHNS, CDR2 SASEGT. Trimming took off 6 bases at V and 8 bases at J, with 17 bases between the two ends. The CDR3 loop is CASRPTATHDEQFF. For the CDR3, the DNA is TGTGCCAGCAGGCCCACGGCCACCCACGATGAGCAGTTCTTC.

V is TRBV3-1 and J is TRBJ1-2; D is uncertain. This CDR3 contains 13 residues. V gave up 0 bases and J gave up 4 bases, with 6 bases separating them. The germline V gene encodes CDR1 LGHDT and CDR2 YNNKEL (reference sequence). In DNA form, the CDR3 reads TGTGCCAGCAGCCAAGAACAGCTCTATGGCTACACCTTC. It specifies CASSQEQLYGYTF.

In this sample, this clonotype turned up a few times. The V gene is TRBV28, the J gene TRBJ2-1, with D maybe TRBD2 (6 bases). This CDR3 spans 12 amino acids. The V end was cut by 2 bases, the J end by 9 bases, with 8 bases between. Germline loops: CDR1 MDHEN, CDR2 SYDVKM. The CDR3 DNA sequence: TGTGCCAGCAGTTTAGCGGGAAGTGAGCAGTTCTTC. Encoded protein: CASSLAGSEQFF.

A single count supports this clonotype. The chain is built from TRBV20-1 and TRBJ1-1, with 8 bases lining up with TRBD1. CDR3 length equals 11 residues. The junction had 2 bases not matched to a gene; V was cut back by 3 bases and J by 8 bases. Germline CDR1 and CDR2: DFQATT and SNEGSKA (reference sequence). CDR3 nucleotides: TGCAGTGCTAGGTGGACAGGGGAAGCTTTCTTT. Translated, it gives CSARWTGEAFF.

Notes on this clonotype: At one boundary the junction diverges from the germline segment, which might be a read error. The chain combines TRBV5-1 with TRBJ2-1, with D possibly TRBD2 on 7 matching bases. The CDR3 length is 15 residues. Germline V gene sequence: CDR1 SGHRS, CDR2 YFSETQ. The CDR3: CARSYQIGGDGEQFF. CDR3 DNA: TGCGCCAGAAGCTATCAAATAGGGGGGGATGGTGAGCAGTTCTTC.

This clonotype has at least ten counts. The chain combines TRBV19 with TRBJ1-5, with unresolved D. The V gene's germline CDR1 is LNHDA and CDR2 SQIVND (reference sequence). This CDR3 has 16 amino acids. With 6 bases removed from V and 2 bases from J, the gap between germline ends came to 17 bases. This CDR3 reads CASRSIGVRGNQPQHF. The DNA for the CDR3 is TGTGCCAGTAGATCAATCGGAGTGAGGGGCAATCAGCCCCAGCATTTT.

The J gene is TRBJ2-5, the V gene TRBV15, with D maybe TRBD2 (6 bases). This CDR3 has 14 residues. V dropped 1 base and J dropped 4 bases, with 10 bases sitting between them. Germline CDR1 is LNHNV and CDR2 is YYDKDF (reference sequence). CDR3 coding DNA: TGTGCCACCAGCAGAGTGGAGGGGACAGAGACCCAGTACTTC. Amino acids: CATSRVEGTETQYF.

This clonotype appeared a few times. The CDR3 region is CASSLQGQANTGELFF. The CDR3 DNA reads as TGCGCCAGCAGCTTGCAGGGACAGGCGAACACCGGGGAGCTGTTTTTT. The chain combines TRBV5-1 with TRBJ2-2, with 8 bases aligning to TRBD1. J was trimmed by 0 bases and V by 1 base; bases with no gene match: 2. Germline-derived CDR1 and CDR2 are SGHRS and YFSETQ. The CDR3 contains 16 residues.

Written as DNA, the CDR3 is TGTGCCAGCAGCCCGAGTTCAGGGGCGAATTCACCCCTCCACTTT. Amino acid sequence: CASSPSSGANSPLHF. The genes are TRBV3-1 and TRBJ1-6; D is perhaps TRBD1 (6 bases). Germline CDR1 LGHDT, CDR2 YNNKEL (reference sequence). The CDR3 runs 15 residues. V dropped 4 bases and J dropped 7 bases, with 14 bases sitting between them.

This clonotype has a handful of counts. The chain combines TRBV18 with TRBJ1-5; no clear D. V gave up 3 bases and J gave up 2 bases, with 8 bases separating them. This CDR3 region has 14 residues. Germline V gene data show CDR1 as KGHSH and CDR2 as LQKENI. CDR3 nucleotides: TGTGCCAGCTCACCCGTGGGAGGCAATCAGCCCCAGCATTTT. It specifies CASSPVGGNQPQHF.

For the CDR3, the DNA is TGCGCCAGCAGCTTGGTAGGCAGGGGGTCCCTCTACAATGAGCAGTTCTTC. This gives the protein CASSLVGRGSLYNEQFF. V usage is TRBV5-1 and J usage is TRBJ2-1, with TRBD1 identical over 7 bases. CDR3 length: 17 amino acids. Germline V gene lookup returns CDR1 SGHRS and CDR2 YFSETQ. After removal of 0 bases from V and 3 bases from J, the junction contained 9 bases not matched to a gene.

This clonotype was observed a few times. The genes are TRBV7-7 and TRBJ2-6; possibly TRBD1 for D (6 bases). Germline V gene lookup returns CDR1 SSHAT and CDR2 FNYEAQ (reference sequence). This CDR3 has 17 amino acids. V was trimmed by 5 bases and J by 1 base, leaving 15 bases between them. The CDR3 DNA is TGTGCCAGCAGCCCCTCCACAGGGAAATCTGGGGCCAACGTCCTGACTTTC. Translation gives CASSPSTGKSGANVLTF.

This clonotype was picked up many times. V is TRBV6-1 and J is TRBJ2-5; a weak D match, TRBD2 (7 bases). V dropped 5 bases and J dropped 5 bases, with 9 bases sitting between them. CDR1 is MNHNS and CDR2 is SASEGT in the germline V gene. The CDR3 has 12 residues. CDR3 in amino acids: CASSRGGETQYF. The CDR3 DNA is TGTGCCAGCAGTAGGGGGGGGGAGACCCAGTACTTC.

This clonotype was counted between two and nine times. The V call is TRBV5-1, the J call TRBJ2-7; 11 bases are shared with TRBD1. V lost 4 bases to trimming and J lost 4 bases; unmatched junction nucleotides: 7. The CDR3 covers 15 residues. Germline assignment: CDR1 SGHRS and CDR2 YFSETQ. CDR3 region: CASSPEGQGGYEQYF. The CDR3 bases are TGCGCCAGCAGCCCAGAGGGACAGGGGGGTTACGAGCAGTACTTC. Combining the CDR3 with reference TRBV5-1 and TRBJ2-7 gives the whole variable domain KAGVTQTPRYLIKTRGQQVTLSCSPISGHRSVSWYQQTPGQGLQFLFEYFSETQRNKGNFPGRFSGRQFSNSRSEMNVSTLELGDSALYLCASSPEGQGGYEQYFGPGTRLTVT.

The J gene is TRBJ2-7, the V gene TRBV7-2; weak D call: TRBD1 (5 bases). The CDR3 spans 16 residues. Trimming took off 4 bases at V and 3 bases at J, with 19 bases between the two ends. Germline V gives CDR1 SGHTA, CDR2 FQGNSA. This CDR3 reads CASSSPTAGLNYEQYF. CDR3 bases: TGTGCCAGCAGCTCCCCGACCGCAGGGTTAAACTACGAGCAGTACTTC. Filled out from reference TRBV7-2 and TRBJ2-7, the complete variable domain reads GAGVSQSPSNKVTEKGKDVELRCDPISGHTALYWYRQSLGQGLEFLIYFQGNSAPDKSGLPSDRFSAERTGGSVSTLTIQRTQQEDSAVYLCASSSPTAGLNYEQYFGPGTRLTVT.

V and J are TRBV3-1 and TRBJ1-2, with 8 bases lining up with TRBD1. The CDR3 extends over 16 amino acids. V trimming: 4 bases; J trimming: 7 bases; junction bases outside the gene matches: 14. CDR1 and CDR2 (germline): LGHDT, YNNKEL (reference sequence). This CDR3 reads CASSPKTLDRGGGYTF. The CDR3 DNA reads TGTGCCAGCAGCCCAAAAACGCTCGACAGGGGCGGTGGCTACACCTTC.

There are a few counts of this clonotype. This chain links TRBV10-3 with TRBJ1-2, with 12 bases fitting TRBD1. Trimming at V came to 7 bases and at J to 7 bases, leaving 4 bases not matched to a gene. Germline CDR1 and CDR2: ENHRY and SYGVKD. CDR3 length: 13 amino acids. The CDR3 region is CAIKGQGAFGYTF. CDR3 sequence (DNA): TGTGCCATCAAGGGACAGGGGGCCTTTGGCTACACCTTC.